Below, one T cell receptor beta chain is given with its context. The TCR beta CDR3 regions underwent amplification using RNA transcripts as the source. During a first-round RT-PCR of the TCR CDR3, the HTBI primer set was used. From the multiplex PCR reads, TCRdb called clonotypes with MiXCR, one entry per CDR3 protein. Of 300,000 to 400,000 distinct CDR3 sequences detected, roughly 21% appear once; the ten largest clones hold roughly 52%. The data originate from a study of T cells in Graves' hyperthyroidism and ophthalmopathy. Study context: Peripheral blood sampling occurred at initial diagnosis, before any treatment.

The V and J ends lost 6 bases and 8 bases respectively, with 17 bases between them. Germline lookup yields CDR1 LNHNV and CDR2 YYDKDF (reference sequence). This CDR3 is 14 amino acids long. The sample was blood. The TCR originated in a woman in her forties or fifties with Graves' hyperthyroidism. The chain employs TRBV15 and TRBJ2-4; possible D gene TRBD1, 5 bases. The CDR3 loop is CATRGGQGTDIQYF. The CDR3 DNA sequence: TGTGCCACCAGGGGTGGGCAGGGTACGGACATTCAGTACTTC. The entire variable domain, with the rest obtained from reference TRBV15 and TRBJ2-4, is as follows: DAMVIQNPRYQVTQFGKPVTLSCSQTLNHNVMYWYQQKSSQAPKLLFHYYDKDFNNEADTPDNFQSRRPNTSFCFLDIRSPGLGDTAMYLCATRGGQGTDIQYFGAGTRLSVL.